A single sample is the source of the 24 T cell receptor beta chains below, sequenced in a study of tumor and adjacent non-tumor tissue in lung cancer. RNA was extracted from bulk tissue without any cell sorting. Three rounds of nested PCR, following a modified ARM-PCR protocol, produced the TCRbeta library. A single record per CDR3 protein comes from TCRdb applying MiXCR to the multiplex PCR reads. Seen here are roughly 220,000 distinct CDR3 sequences, over 55% observed once, and the top ten hold roughly 24%. Material: lung tumor tissue. The receptors here all came from a man between 60 and 75 years old with non-small cell lung cancer.

The V and J genes are TRBV11-2 and TRBJ2-5; tentatively, D is TRBD1 (6 bases). Trimming left V 6 bases short and J 4 bases short, with 18 bases between. Per the germline V gene, CDR1 is SGHAT and CDR2 is FQNNGV. CDR3 size: 15 residues. DNA of the CDR3: TGTGCCAGCAGTCTAGAGGGACATTACACAGAGACCCAGTACTTC. It codes for CASSLEGHYTETQYF.

As regards this clonotype: This may be a read error: a much more frequent sequence differs by one nucleotide. This chain links TRBV12-3 or TRBV12-4 with TRBJ1-1; no definite D call. The CDR3 length is 13 residues. Here the CDR3 DNA reads TGTGCCAACAGTCTCGATACTGACACTGAAGCTTTCTTT. Residues: CANSLDTDTEAFF.

The chain is built from TRBV20-1 and TRBJ1-6, with TRBD1 matching 9 bases. Per the germline V gene, CDR1 is DFQATT and CDR2 is SNEGSKA (reference sequence). CDR3 length equals 15 residues. The CDR3 DNA is TGCAGCGGTTTATACAGGGGGCTCTGGAATTCACCCCTCCACTTT. Encoded protein: CSGLYRGLWNSPLHF.

The chain recombines TRBV6-4 with TRBJ1-1; D possibly corresponds to TRBD1 (5 bases). The CDR3 loop spans 13 amino acids. Deletions cut 3 bases from V and 4 bases from J, with 9 bases between. Germline V gives CDR1 MRHNA, CDR2 SNTAGT. In DNA, the CDR3 is TGTGCCAGCAGTGAGCATAGGGGCACTGAAGCTTTCTTT. The encoded protein is CASSEHRGTEAFF.

The chain combines TRBV5-1 with TRBJ2-1; D perhaps matches TRBD1 (6 bases). The length of the CDR3 is 13 residues. Germline lookup yields CDR1 SGHRS and CDR2 YFSETQ. With 2 bases removed from V and 6 bases from J, the gap between germline ends came to 9 bases. This CDR3 reads CASSFQGLNEQFF. CDR3 coding DNA: TGCGCCAGCAGCTTTCAGGGGCTCAATGAGCAGTTCTTC.

This clonotype came up a few times. The genes are TRBV12-3 or TRBV12-4 and TRBJ1-1; 7 nucleotides align to TRBD1. CDR3 size: 14 residues. Germline trimming cut 6 bases from V and 4 bases from J; bases unmatched to any gene: 8. The CDR3 bases are TGTGCCAGCAGGACCAGGGGGTTCAGCACTGAAGCTTTCTTT. It specifies CASRTRGFSTEAFF.

About this clonotype itself: No conserved phenylalanine or tryptophan is present at the end of the CDR3, so a read error is the likely explanation. No DNA is shown, since the ends of the CDR3 on it are uncertain; the CDR3 is the one TCRdb lists. The chain recombines TRBV11-3 with TRBJ2-1; TRBD2, the table's D call, was not compared with the DNA. The germline V gene encodes CDR1 SGHNT and CDR2 YENEEA. From its first to its last residue, the CDR3 has 13 amino acids. This CDR3 is CASSAAEYNEEFS.

This clonotype was observed a handful of times. The J gene is TRBJ2-3, the V gene TRBV6-2 or TRBV6-3; 11 positions agree with TRBD2. The V gene's germline CDR1 is MNHEY and CDR2 SVGEGT. Trimming at V came to 2 bases and at J to 5 bases, leaving 3 bases not matched to a gene. The CDR3 sequence is 15 residues long. In DNA form, the CDR3 reads TGTGCCAGCAGTTACCGTGGACTAGCGGGAGATACGCAGTATTTT. Its translation is CASSYRGLAGDTQYF.

A note on this clonotype: At one of its ends the junction is not consistent with the germline gene, which may arise from a read error. The rearrangement uses TRBV11-3 and TRBJ1-1; 9 bases agree with TRBD1. In germline, CDR1 is SGHNT, CDR2 YENEEA. This CDR3 contains 15 residues. The CDR3 DNA reads TGTACCAGCAGCAGGACCGGGACAGGGAGCATTGAAGTTTTCTTT. As protein: CTSSRTGTGSIEVFF.

About this clonotype: One end of the junction does not line up with germline, which may come from a read error. CDR3 loop: CACSLAYADKQYF. The CDR3 DNA follows: TGTGCCTGCAGTTTAGCCTACGCAGATAAGCAGTATTTT. The V gene is TRBV12-3 or TRBV12-4, the J gene TRBJ2-3, with no clear D. The CDR3 is made up of 13 amino acids.

A word on this clonotype: Since a much larger clone is just one base distant, this may be a read error. The chain links TRBV6-1 to TRBJ2-1; 8 bases are a match to TRBD2. The germline V gene encodes CDR1 MNHNS and CDR2 SASEGT. The CDR3 runs to 15 residues. This CDR3 is CASSELAGGHNKQFF. In nucleotides, the CDR3 is TGTGCCAGCAGTGAACTCGCGGGGGGCCACAATAAGCAGTTCTTC.

As concerns this clonotype: This likely comes from a read error, as the CDR3 has no conserved phenylalanine or tryptophan at its end. V and J are TRBV12-3 or TRBV12-4 and TRBJ1-2, with 10 bases identical to TRBD1. Trimming took 5 bases from V and 8 from J; bases not matched to a gene: 11. This CDR3 has 15 amino acids. CDR3 sequence (DNA): TGTGCCAGCAGTCCGACAGGGGGCGCTAAATTCGGCTACACCTCC. This gives the protein CASSPTGGAKFGYTS.

As for this clonotype: A read error may produce the germline difference seen at one junction end. The gene calls are TRBV6-5 and TRBJ1-4, with a tentative D call TRBD1 (5 bases). The CDR3 consists of 13 residues. Germline lookup yields CDR1 MNHEY and CDR2 SVGAGI. The DNA for the CDR3 is TGTTCCAGCACTTTATCTTTGGGGGAAGAACTGTTTTTT. It encodes CSSTLSLGEELFF.

This clonotype was seen repeatedly, ten times or more. This chain connects TRBV12-3 or TRBV12-4 to TRBJ2-7; D possibly corresponds to TRBD1 (6 bases). The V end lost 2 bases, the J end lost 10 bases, and 12 bases lay between the germline ends. The CDR3 consists of 12 residues. This CDR3 reads CASSLSLDSQYF. CDR3 bases: TGTGCCAGCAGTTTATCCTTGGACAGTCAGTACTTC.

About this clonotype: A much larger clone lies one base from this, so it may be a read error. J is TRBJ2-3 and V is TRBV20-1; a weak D match, TRBD2 (6 bases). Germline values: CDR1 DFQATT, CDR2 SNEGSKA (reference sequence). Trimming took off 7 bases at V and 0 bases at J, with 14 bases between the two ends. This CDR3 has 14 amino acids. The CDR3, as DNA: TGCAGTGTTAGCGGCCGGGGAAGCACAGATACGCAGTATTTT. Amino acid sequence: CSVSGRGSTDTQYF.

Details on this clonotype: Since the CDR3 does not end with the conserved phenylalanine or tryptophan, this likely comes from a read error. This chain connects TRBV4-2 to TRBJ1-4, with no clear D. The CDR3 covers 14 residues. V was cut by 0 bases and J by 10 bases, with 12 bases left in between. Germline V lookup: CDR1 LGHNA, CDR2 YNFKEQ. As DNA, the CDR3 is TGTGCCAGCAGCCAAGAATCAGCCCGGGGAAAACTGTTTTTG. This gives the protein CASSQESARGKLFL.

The chain is built from TRBV29-1 and TRBJ2-3; tentative D call: TRBD1 (6 bases). This CDR3 region has 12 residues. V was pared by 4 bases and J by 10 bases, with 15 bases between. Germline V CDR1 and CDR2: SQVTM, ANQGSEA. For the CDR3, the DNA is TGCAGCGTTGCTCAACAGGGTTATGCGCAGTATTTT. This translates into CSVAQQGYAQYF.

For this clonotype: A much larger clone sits a single nucleotide away, making a read error possible. The J gene is TRBJ1-2, the V gene TRBV29-1, with a tentative D call TRBD1 (5 bases). The CDR3 runs 15 residues. Germline assignment: CDR1 SQVTM and CDR2 ANQGSEA. Trimming stripped 3 bases from V and 7 bases from J, with 21 bases between. CDR3: CSVDNTGLIGLGYTF. CDR3 nucleotide sequence: TGCAGCGTTGACAATACGGGACTAATCGGCCTTGGCTACACCTTC.

To note about this clonotype: One end of the junction is discordant with germline, which a read error may explain. V is TRBV7-9 and J is TRBJ2-5; TRBD1 matches at 9 bases. The germline CDR1 and CDR2 sequences are SEHNR and FQNEAQ (reference sequence). The CDR3 has 13 amino acids. CDR3 bases: TGTGTCAGCAGCCGGGGACAGGGAGTTGTCCAGTACTTC. Its protein is CVSSRGQGVVQYF.

Concerning this clonotype itself: A read error may be the cause here, since a much bigger clone is one base away. The chain employs TRBV4-3 and TRBJ1-1, with 7 bases aligning to TRBD1. From germline, CDR1 is LGHNA and CDR2 YSLEER. J lost 4 bases, V lost 6 bases, and 5 bases had no gene match. The CDR3 loop spans 13 amino acids. The chain's CDR3 is CASRVDRSTEAFF. The CDR3 bases are TGCGCCAGCAGGGTGGACAGGTCCACTGAAGCTTTCTTT.

Comments on this clonotype: Compared with germline, one end of the junction differs, possibly owing to a read error. The rearrangement joins TRBV20-1 to TRBJ1-1; D is undetermined. The length of the CDR3 is 14 residues. Germline lookup yields CDR1 DFQATT and CDR2 SNEGSKA (reference sequence). In nucleotides, the CDR3 is TGTAGTGCTACCCTAGTGGTGTTGAACACTGAAGCTTTCTTT. As protein: CSATLVVLNTEAFF.

The chain combines TRBV5-5 with TRBJ1-5; TRBD1 might be the D (5 bases). The CDR3 extends over 16 amino acids. Trimming stripped 0 bases from V and 6 bases from J, with 16 bases between. CDR1 is SGHKS and CDR2 is YYEKEE in the germline V gene (reference sequence). CDR3 coding DNA: TGTGCCAGCAGCTTGGGTCTCGCTGGGGCGAGTCAGCCCCAGCATTTT. Translated: CASSLGLAGASQPQHF.

This chain links TRBV6-5 with TRBJ2-2; D is undetermined. CDR3 length: 15 residues. The V gene's germline CDR1 is MNHEY and CDR2 SVGAGI. V was shortened by 6 bases and J by 1 base, with 12 bases between the two germline ends. The CDR3 DNA follows: TGTGCCAGCAGCCGATCATCGGGGAACACCGGGGAGCTGTTTTTT. Translation: CASSRSSGNTGELFF.

The rearrangement joins TRBV5-6 to TRBJ1-1; no firm D call. The V end was cut by 3 bases, the J end by 9 bases, with 9 bases between. This CDR3 is 11 amino acids long. The germline V gene encodes CDR1 SGHDT and CDR2 YYEEEE. CDR3 nucleotide sequence: TGTGCCAGCAGCTGGTATACTCAAGCTTTCTTT. Translated: CASSWYTQAFF.